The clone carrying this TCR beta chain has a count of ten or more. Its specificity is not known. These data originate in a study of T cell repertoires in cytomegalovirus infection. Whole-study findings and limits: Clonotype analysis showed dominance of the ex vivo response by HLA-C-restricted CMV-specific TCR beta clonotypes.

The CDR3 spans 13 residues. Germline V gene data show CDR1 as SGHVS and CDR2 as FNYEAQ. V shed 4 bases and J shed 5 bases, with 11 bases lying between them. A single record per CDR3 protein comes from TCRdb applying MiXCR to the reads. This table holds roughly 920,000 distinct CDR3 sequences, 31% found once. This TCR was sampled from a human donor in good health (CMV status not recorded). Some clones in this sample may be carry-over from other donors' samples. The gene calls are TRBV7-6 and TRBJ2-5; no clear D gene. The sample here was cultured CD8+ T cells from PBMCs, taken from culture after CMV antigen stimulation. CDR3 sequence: CASSSSAWETQYF. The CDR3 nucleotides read TGTGCCAGCAGCTCCTCGGCGTGGGAGACCCAGTACTTC.